What follows are 27 T cell receptor beta chains derived from one specimen sequenced in a study of shared clonotypes between healthy human individuals. Here immunoSEQ multiplex PCR was the method, and the copy in TCRdb shows in-frame clones only, minus some. The table records roughly 2,000,000 clones, just under 95% of them present only once. CD45RO-negative, CCR7-positively selected cells formed the naive CD8 fraction, excluding terminally differentiated effector memory CD45RA+ cells. The sample taken for sequencing was naive CD8+ T cells sorted from blood. The source is a man younger than 30 in good health.

V and J are TRBV30 and TRBJ1-3, with D unclear. The CDR3 loop spans 11 amino acids. Between the trimmed V and J ends, which lost 5 bases and 0 bases, there was a span of 2 bases. Looked up from germline, CDR1 is GTSNPN and CDR2 is SVGIG (reference sequence). As DNA, the CDR3 is TGTGCCTGGTTCTCTGGAAACACCATATATTTT. This sequence encodes CAWFSGNTIYF.

V and J are TRBV5-4 and TRBJ2-7; 8 nucleotides match TRBD1. The CDR3 has 13 amino acids. Per the germline V gene, CDR1 is SGHNT and CDR2 is YYREEE (reference sequence). Germline trimming cut 9 bases from V and 4 bases from J; bases unmatched to any gene: 9. In DNA, the CDR3 is TGTGCCATTACCTTCGACAGGGGATACGAGCAGTACTTC. Its protein is CAITFDRGYEQYF.

The rearrangement joins TRBV4-1 to TRBJ2-7; a weak D match, TRBD2 (6 bases). The CDR3 consists of 14 residues. The V gene's germline CDR1 is MGHRA and CDR2 YSYEKL. Trimming removed 0 bases from V and 7 bases from J, with 13 bases in between. CDR3 nucleotide sequence: TGCGCCAGCAGCCAAGACGAACTAGCATGGGAGCAGTACTTC. Translation gives CASSQDELAWEQYF.

J is TRBJ2-5 and V is TRBV5-6, with a weak D call TRBD2 (6 bases). Trimming stripped 4 bases from V and 5 bases from J, with 15 bases between. This CDR3 is 14 amino acids long. Germline-derived CDR1 and CDR2 are SGHDT and YYEEEE. CDR3 bases: TGTGCCAGCAGCAATAGACTAGGTTGGGAGACCCAGTACTTC. It encodes CASSNRLGWETQYF.

In nucleotides, the CDR3 is TGTGCCAGCAGTCTGGGTAGGGGACATTACGAGCAGTACTTC. Translation: CASSLGRGHYEQYF. The V call is TRBV5-8, the J call TRBJ2-7, with a tentative D call TRBD1 (6 bases). Trimming took off 5 bases at V and 4 bases at J, with 16 bases between the two ends. CDR1 SGHTS and CDR2 YDEGEE come from the germline V gene. The CDR3 runs to 14 residues.

To note about this clone: Within the sample, other DNA sequences also encode this same CDR3. The chain's CDR3 is CASSSAPSYEQYF. For the CDR3, the DNA is TGTGCCAGCAGCTCCGCCCCCTCCTACGAGCAGTACTTC. The chain uses TRBV13 and TRBJ2-7; D gene ambiguous. This CDR3 has 13 amino acids. The germline V gene encodes CDR1 PRHDT and CDR2 FYEKMQ (reference sequence). With 4 bases removed from V and 0 bases from J, the gap between germline ends came to 7 bases.

The genes are TRBV6-4 and TRBJ2-7, with 8 bases identical to TRBD2. V dropped 4 bases and J dropped 0; count of bases not matched to a gene: 8. Germline V CDR1 and CDR2: MRHNA, SNTAGT. This CDR3 has 16 amino acids. Here the CDR3 DNA reads TGTGCCAGCAGTGGATTAGCGGGGCCGAACTCCTACGAGCAGTACTTC. It encodes CASSGLAGPNSYEQYF.

V and J are TRBV2 and TRBJ2-7; 8 positions agree with TRBD1. The trim removed 1 base at V and 6 bases at J, leaving 5 bases unmatched. Germline V gives CDR1 SNHLY, CDR2 FYNNEI. This CDR3 spans 14 amino acids. CDR3 loop: CASSEGTGYLEQYF. In DNA, the CDR3 is TGTGCCAGCAGTGAAGGGACAGGGTACCTCGAGCAGTACTTC.

V is TRBV29-1 and J is TRBJ1-2; D call uncertain. Germline V gene sequence: CDR1 SQVTM, CDR2 ANQGSEA. With 6 bases removed from V and 3 bases from J, the gap between germline ends came to 5 bases. The CDR3 is made up of 10 amino acids. The CDR3 DNA is TGCAGCGTGGCAGACTATGGCTACACCTTC. It codes for CSVADYGYTF.

This sequence joins TRBV25-1 and TRBJ2-2, with D possibly matching TRBD2 (5 bases). Germline loops: CDR1 MGHDK, CDR2 SYGVNS. The CDR3 totals 14 residues. Trimming stripped 4 bases from V and 3 bases from J, with 9 bases between. DNA of the CDR3: TGTGCCAGCAGTGTTAGCGAGGACACCGGGGAGCTGTTTTTT. Residues: CASSVSEDTGELFF.

The CDR3: CASSPTSASSYNEQFF. The CDR3 nucleotides read TGCGCCAGCAGCCCTACTAGCGCCAGCTCCTACAATGAGCAGTTCTTC. This chain uses TRBV4-1 with TRBJ2-1, with 7 bases lining up with TRBD2. CDR3 length: 16 amino acids. The germline CDR1 and CDR2 sequences are MGHRA and YSYEKL. V lost 4 bases, J lost 0 bases, and 6 bases stayed unmatched.

V and J are TRBV30 and TRBJ1-2; D gene ambiguous. V lost 2 bases to trimming and J lost 4 bases, with 23 bases between them. There are 17 residues in the CDR3. The V gene's germline CDR1 is GTSNPN and CDR2 SVGIG (reference sequence). CDR3: CAWSSPLVVLALYGYTF. CDR3 DNA: TGTGCCTGGAGTTCGCCCTTGGTAGTTCTGGCCCTCTATGGCTACACCTTC.

The V call is TRBV11-2, the J call TRBJ1-1; D remains unclear. Trimming stripped 2 bases from V and 6 bases from J, with 13 bases between. This CDR3 spans 14 amino acids. Germline CDR1 reads SGHAT; CDR2 reads FQNNGV. As DNA, the CDR3 is TGTGCCAGCAGCTTAAGTTGGGGTTCCTCTGAAGCTTTCTTT. Translated: CASSLSWGSSEAFF.

V and J are TRBV5-6 and TRBJ2-7; D is perhaps TRBD2 (5 bases). Germline V lookup: CDR1 SGHDT, CDR2 YYEEEE. The CDR3 loop spans 13 amino acids. V lost 1 base to trimming and J lost 3 bases, with 8 bases between them. CDR3 sequence reads: CASSLFSDYEQYF. Written as DNA, the CDR3 is TGTGCCAGCAGCTTGTTTAGCGACTACGAGCAGTACTTC.

This chain joins TRBV18 and TRBJ2-7; 7 bases agree with TRBD2. Germline V gene sequence: CDR1 KGHSH, CDR2 LQKENI. Trimming at V came to 1 base and at J to 2 bases, leaving 23 bases not matched to a gene. CDR3 length: 21 amino acids. The DNA for the CDR3 is TGTGCCAGCTCACCACTCGGGATTCAGGGACCCCACAGCGGGATTCCCTACGAGCAGTACTTC. Translated, it gives CASSPLGIQGPHSGIPYEQYF. Based on the CDR3 plus reference TRBV18 and TRBJ2-7, the full variable domain is NAGVMQNPRHLVRRRGQEARLRCSPMKGHSHVYWYRQLPEEGLKFMVYLQKENIIDESGMPKERFSAEFPKEGPSILRIQQVVRGDSAAYFCASSPLGIQGPHSGIPYEQYFGPGTRLTVT.

The chain is built from TRBV4-3 and TRBJ2-2; D is uncertain. V was shortened by 8 bases and J by 7 bases, with 17 bases between the two germline ends. CDR3 length equals 14 residues. In germline, CDR1 is LGHNA, CDR2 YSLEER. CDR3 residues: CASARGISGGELFF. The CDR3 DNA reads as TGCGCCAGCGCCCGAGGAATCTCTGGCGGGGAGCTGTTTTTT.

V usage is TRBV7-2 and J usage is TRBJ2-1, with D possibly being TRBD2 (6 bases). Trimming took 4 bases from V and 4 from J, leaving 20 bases between them. The CDR3 loop spans 17 amino acids. Per germline, CDR1 SGHTA and CDR2 FQGNSA. CDR3 sequence: CASSSRQTGLAYNEQFF. Here the CDR3 DNA reads TGTGCCAGCAGCTCACGACAGACGGGGCTAGCGTACAATGAGCAGTTCTTC.

The chain joins TRBV23-1 to TRBJ1-1; D unclear. TRBV23-1 is classed as an ORF, of uncertain function. The ends were cut back, 7 bases at V and 4 bases at J, with 13 bases in the middle. This CDR3 has 13 residues. The CDR3 sequence: CASTRGLFTEAFF. As DNA, the CDR3 is TGCGCCAGCACTCGAGGTCTTTTCACTGAAGCTTTCTTT.

The V gene is TRBV4-1, the J gene TRBJ1-1; D ambiguous. V was shortened by 1 base and J by 5 bases, with 11 bases between the two germline ends. The CDR3 has 14 amino acids. Germline loops: CDR1 MGHRA, CDR2 YSYEKL. CDR3 loop: CASSQAGSWTEAFF. CDR3 nucleotides: TGCGCCAGCAGCCAAGCAGGATCGTGGACTGAAGCTTTCTTT.

The V gene is TRBV4-1, the J gene TRBJ1-4; TRBD1 is a possible D gene (6 bases). Germline assignment: CDR1 MGHRA and CDR2 YSYEKL. This CDR3 region has 16 residues. Trimming shortened V by 2 bases and J by 0 bases, and 10 bases separated the two germline ends. This CDR3 reads CASSQRQAATNEKLFF. In nucleotides, the CDR3 is TGCGCCAGCAGCCAAAGACAGGCTGCAACTAATGAAAAACTGTTTTTT.

A note on this clone: Other DNA sequences within the sample encode an identical CDR3. The chain has TRBV5-4 and TRBJ2-1, with D perhaps TRBD1 or TRBD2 (6 bases each). Germline loops: CDR1 SGHNT, CDR2 YYREEE (reference sequence). CDR3 size: 15 residues. V was pared by 0 bases and J by 6 bases, with 13 bases between. The CDR3 here is CASSLVGGPGNEQFF. The CDR3 region has the DNA TGTGCCAGCAGCTTGGTTGGGGGGCCTGGCAATGAGCAGTTCTTC.

V and J are TRBV27 and TRBJ2-5, with D unresolved. Germline CDR1 reads MNHEY; CDR2 reads SMNVEV (reference sequence). The CDR3 spans 13 residues. The germline V and J ends were trimmed by 5 bases and 9 bases, with 16 bases remaining between them. CDR3 DNA sequence: TGTGCCAGCAGTCACACCTCCCCTGAGGCCCAGTACTTC. It specifies CASSHTSPEAQYF.

This chain joins TRBV10-2 and TRBJ2-1; 8 bases match TRBD2. This CDR3 is 17 amino acids long. After removal of 4 bases from V and 8 bases from J, the junction contained 16 bases not matched to a gene. Germline loops: CDR1 WSHSY, CDR2 SAAADI. The DNA of the CDR3 is TGCGCCAGCAGTGGACCCTCCGTTAGCGGGGTTGGGGATGAGCAGTTCTTC. This sequence encodes CASSGPSVSGVGDEQFF.

The chain links TRBV6-6 to TRBJ2-1; 8 positions agree with TRBD1. The V gene end was trimmed by 4 bases and the J gene end by 9 bases; junction bases not matched to a gene: 2. This CDR3 contains 12 residues. Germline V gene data show CDR1 as MNHNY and CDR2 as SVGAGI (reference sequence). Here the CDR3 DNA reads TGTGCCAGCAGTTCGACAGGGGTTGAGCAGTTCTTC. The encoded protein is CASSSTGVEQFF.

This chain uses TRBV7-8 with TRBJ2-1; a possible D gene is TRBD1 (5 bases). Germline V gives CDR1 SGHVS, CDR2 FQNEAQ. Trimming left V 0 bases short and J 4 bases short, with 16 bases between. The CDR3 runs to 17 residues. This chain's CDR3 is CASSLAEPDSLYNEQFF. CDR3 coding DNA: TGTGCCAGCAGCTTAGCGGAGCCCGACAGTTTATACAATGAGCAGTTCTTC. The full variable domain, with the rest looked up from reference TRBV7-8 and TRBJ2-1, is GAGVSQSPRYKVAKRGQDVALRCDPISGHVSLFWYQQALGQGPEFLTYFQNEAQLDKSGLPSDRFFAERPEGSVSTLKIQRTQQEDSAVYLCASSLAEPDSLYNEQFFGPGTRLTVL.

This clone has just a few counts. Other DNA sequences in the same sample also yield this CDR3. The chain recombines TRBV18 with TRBJ2-5; no definite D call. With 0 bases removed from V and 4 bases from J, the gap between germline ends came to 3 bases. In germline, CDR1 is KGHSH, CDR2 LQKENI. There are 12 residues in the CDR3. The DNA of the CDR3 is TGTGCCAGCTCACCACCGGGAGAGACCCAGTACTTC. It specifies CASSPPGETQYF.

V is TRBV5-6 and J is TRBJ1-5, with 8 bases lining up with TRBD1. Per the germline V gene, CDR1 is SGHDT and CDR2 is YYEEEE. V lost 5 bases to trimming and J lost 3 bases; unmatched junction nucleotides: 7. This CDR3 region has 15 residues. CDR3 coding DNA: TGTGCCAGCAGTGAAGGGACAGGACTCAATCAGCCCCAGCATTTT. It translates to CASSEGTGLNQPQHF.